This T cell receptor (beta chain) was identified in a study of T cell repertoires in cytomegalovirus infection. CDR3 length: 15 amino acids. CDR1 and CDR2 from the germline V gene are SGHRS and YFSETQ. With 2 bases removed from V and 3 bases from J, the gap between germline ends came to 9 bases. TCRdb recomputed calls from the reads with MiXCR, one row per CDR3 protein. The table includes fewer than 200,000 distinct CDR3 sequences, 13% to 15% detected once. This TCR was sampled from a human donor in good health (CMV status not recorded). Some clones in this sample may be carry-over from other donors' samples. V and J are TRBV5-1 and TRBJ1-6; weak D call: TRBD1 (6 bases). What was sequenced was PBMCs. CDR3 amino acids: CASSFAGDYNSPLHF. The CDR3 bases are TGCGCCAGCAGCTTCGCAGGGGACTATAATTCACCCCTCCACTTT.